Following are 32 T cell receptor beta chains from one sample sequenced in a study of CD8 T cells in Susac syndrome. RNA was extracted with the RNeasy kit, and a quantity of roughly 0.45 to 1 ug was reverse transcribed using random hexamers. A single record per CDR3 protein comes from TCRdb applying MiXCR to the immunoSEQ multiplex PCR reads. The sample includes more than 200,000 distinct CDR3 sequences, roughly 93% of them seen just once. The source material was CD4+ T cells from PBMCs. These receptor sequences come from a human donor with Susac syndrome.

This sequence joins TRBV30 and TRBJ1-1, with a possible D match to TRBD1 (6 bases). This CDR3 has 13 residues. Trimming took 0 bases from V and 3 from J, leaving 8 bases between them. Germline lookup yields CDR1 GTSNPN and CDR2 SVGIG (reference sequence). Here the CDR3 reads CAWSVRGYTEAFF. In DNA form, the CDR3 reads TGTGCCTGGAGTGTCAGGGGATACACTGAAGCTTTCTTT.

This clonotype appeared once. V is TRBV9 and J is TRBJ1-2; D gene unclear. Germline V CDR1 and CDR2: SGDLS, YYNGEE. This CDR3 has 16 residues. V was cut by 0 bases and J by 0 bases, with 12 bases left in between. The CDR3: CASSVEGGKTNYGYTF. DNA for the CDR3: TGTGCCAGCAGCGTAGAAGGAGGGAAAACTAACTATGGCTACACCTTC.

The chain links TRBV4-3 to TRBJ1-1, with a tentative D call TRBD1 (5 bases). The CDR3 totals 15 residues. From germline, CDR1 is LGHNA and CDR2 YSLEER. The V end was cut by 1 base, the J end by 4 bases, with 13 bases between. CDR3 in DNA: TGCGCCAGCAGCCAAGTCTCAGGGCCGGGCACTGAAGCTTTCTTT. Encoded protein: CASSQVSGPGTEAFF.

The V gene is TRBV5-6, the J gene TRBJ1-6; 9 bases are shared with TRBD1. Germline V CDR1 and CDR2: SGHDT, YYEEEE. The CDR3 consists of 14 residues. V was clipped by 4 bases and J by 8 bases; unmatched bases: 4. The CDR3 protein is CASSGDRVDSPLHF. The CDR3 DNA reads TGTGCCAGCAGCGGGGACAGGGTGGATTCACCCCTCCACTTT.

J is TRBJ2-3 and V is TRBV5-1, with D uncertain. There are 14 residues in the CDR3. CDR1 is SGHRS and CDR2 is YFSETQ in the germline V gene. V lost 4 bases and J 6 bases, leaving 15 bases between the germline ends. Here the CDR3 reads CASSLDGPPDTQYF. CDR3 DNA sequence: TGCGCCAGCAGCCTGGACGGGCCCCCGGATACGCAGTATTTT.

The chain recombines TRBV20-1 with TRBJ2-3; D might be TRBD1 (6 bases). CDR3 length equals 14 residues. CDR1 is DFQATT, CDR2 SNEGSKA, per germline (reference sequence). V gave up 3 bases and J gave up 0 bases, with 10 bases separating them. Here the CDR3 reads CSARDRLSTDTQYF. The CDR3 bases are TGCAGTGCTAGGGACAGACTTAGCACAGATACGCAGTATTTT.

This clonotype was observed once. The chain employs TRBV20-1 and TRBJ2-7; 8 bases are shared with TRBD2. V was clipped by 1 base and J by 5 bases; unmatched bases: 13. The CDR3 has 16 amino acids. The germline V gene encodes CDR1 DFQATT and CDR2 SNEGSKA (reference sequence). The CDR3 sequence is CSARADGGAARDEQYF. In nucleotides, the CDR3 is TGCAGTGCTAGAGCCGACGGGGGGGCGGCTAGGGACGAGCAGTACTTC.

The J gene is TRBJ1-3, the V gene TRBV3-1, with D maybe TRBD1 (5 bases). Trimming removed 4 bases at V and 4 bases at J, with 17 bases between. Germline CDR1 LGHDT, CDR2 YNNKEL (reference sequence). The CDR3 length is 16 residues. CDR3: CASSPWGGAKGNTIYF. The CDR3 coding sequence is TGTGCCAGCAGCCCCTGGGGAGGGGCGAAGGGAAACACCATATATTTT.

J is TRBJ1-4 and V is TRBV30; a weak D match, TRBD1 (6 bases). V was clipped by 3 bases and J by 5 bases, with 13 bases between them. Germline CDR1 reads GTSNPN; CDR2 reads SVGIG (reference sequence). This CDR3 region has 14 residues. CDR3 bases: TGTGCCTGGAGAATGGCAGGGGCAAATGAAAAACTGTTTTTT. It translates to CAWRMAGANEKLFF.

The gene calls are TRBV29-1 and TRBJ2-7; 11 positions match TRBD2. The CDR3 covers 14 residues. The germline gives CDR1 SQVTM, CDR2 ANQGSEA. V dropped 6 bases and J dropped 8; count of bases not matched to a gene: 12. CDR3 DNA sequence: TGCAGCGTCGGATCTAGCGGGGGGACCCCGAAGCAGTACTTC. This sequence encodes CSVGSSGGTPKQYF.

The genes are TRBV6-1 and TRBJ1-2; TRBD1 is a possible D gene (5 bases). Germline lookup yields CDR1 MNHNS and CDR2 SASEGT. The length of the CDR3 is 15 residues. Trimming cost V 8 bases and J 3 bases, with 19 bases left between them. CDR3 sequence reads: CASSSYFGGDYGYTF. The CDR3 region has the DNA TGTGCCAGCTCCTCGTATTTTGGGGGAGACTATGGCTACACCTTC.

A single count supports this clonotype. The rearrangement links TRBV18 to TRBJ1-1; TRBD1 matches at 7 bases. J was trimmed by 6 bases and V by 10 bases; bases with no gene match: 5. CDR1 and CDR2 (germline): KGHSH, LQKENI. The CDR3 runs 11 residues. The CDR3 coding sequence is TGTGCCACCCTCCAGGGGGCTGAAGCTTTCTTT. Translation: CATLQGAEAFF.

The chain joins TRBV29-1 to TRBJ1-2; tentative D call: TRBD1 (5 bases). Deletions cut 6 bases from V and 8 bases from J, with 16 bases between. CDR3 length: 12 amino acids. Germline V gene lookup returns CDR1 SQVTM and CDR2 ANQGSEA. In DNA form, the CDR3 reads TGCAGCGTAGAACAGGTTCGGGAGGGCTACACCTTC. It specifies CSVEQVREGYTF. The full variable domain, completed using reference TRBV29-1 and TRBJ1-2, is SAVISQKPSRDICQRGTSLTIQCQVDSQVTMMFWYRQQPGQSLTLIATANQGSEATYESGFVIDKFPISRPNLTFSTLTVSNMSPEDSSIYLCSVEQVREGYTFGSGTRLTVV.

This chain uses TRBV19 with TRBJ2-3; 7 bases map to TRBD1. In germline, CDR1 is LNHDA, CDR2 SQIVND (reference sequence). This CDR3 is built from 15 residues. V lost 3 bases to trimming and J lost 1 base; unmatched junction nucleotides: 4. This CDR3 is CASSIGQVGTDTQYF. The DNA of the CDR3 is TGTGCCAGTAGTATCGGACAGGTGGGCACAGATACGCAGTATTTT.

Only one count was recorded for this clonotype. This chain connects TRBV20-1 to TRBJ1-5; 8 positions match TRBD1. The V gene end was trimmed by 6 bases and the J gene end by 5 bases; junction bases not matched to a gene: 12. The germline gives CDR1 DFQATT, CDR2 SNEGSKA (reference sequence). CDR3 length: 15 residues. The CDR3 loop is CSAPTGAGGDQPQHF. The CDR3, as DNA: TGCAGTGCCCCAACCGGCGCAGGGGGCGATCAGCCCCAGCATTTT.

This clonotype was counted once. The rearrangement uses TRBV12-3 or TRBV12-4 and TRBJ1-2; D may be TRBD1 (5 bases). The CDR3 is 15 residues long. The V gene lost 5 bases and the J gene lost 5 bases, with 18 bases spanning the gap. CDR3 bases: TGTGCCAGCAGTAGAATAGGGGTTTGGGCTTATGGCTACACCTTC. This translates into CASSRIGVWAYGYTF.

With respect to this clonotype: The junction and the germline gene differ at one end; a read error may be behind it. The V and J genes are TRBV30 and TRBJ1-1, with 7 bases that match TRBD1. The CDR3 spans 13 residues. Germline CDR1 GTSNPN, CDR2 SVGIG (reference sequence). CDR3 sequence: CAWTATGYTEVFF. The DNA of the CDR3 is TGTGCCTGGACCGCGACAGGGTACACTGAAGTTTTCTTT.

This clonotype is a singleton in its sample. The chain combines TRBV21-1 with TRBJ1-5. TRBV21-1 represents a pseudogene. The CDR3 is 16 residues long. The CDR3 sequence is CASRITSALFNQPQHF. DNA for the CDR3: TGTGCCAGCAGGATCACAAGTGCCCTCTTCAATCAGCCCCAGCATTTT.

The rearrangement uses TRBV7-2 and TRBJ2-7; no clear D gene. Germline CDR1 is SGHTA and CDR2 is FQGNSA. This CDR3 spans 11 amino acids. V lost 2 bases and J 3 bases, leaving 2 bases between the germline ends. Here the CDR3 reads CASSLYYEQYF. CDR3 DNA sequence: TGTGCCAGCAGCTTATACTACGAGCAGTACTTC.

The chain uses TRBV5-1 and TRBJ1-1; no clear D. Germline V lookup: CDR1 SGHRS, CDR2 YFSETQ. The V and J ends lost 0 bases and 0 bases respectively, with 6 bases between them. This CDR3 spans 14 amino acids. The chain's CDR3 is CASSLAQLNTEAFF. The CDR3 nucleotides read TGCGCCAGCAGCTTGGCCCAGTTGAACACTGAAGCTTTCTTT.

The CDR3 DNA is TGTGCCAGCAGTTTCGGGACTAGCGGGGGTGGCACAGATACGCAGTATTTT. Residues: CASSFGTSGGGTDTQYF. This sequence joins TRBV6-5 and TRBJ2-3, with 14 positions matching TRBD2. This CDR3 comprises 17 residues. CDR1 is MNHEY, CDR2 SVGAGI, per germline. The J segment lost 1 base and the V segment lost 4 bases, leaving 4 bases of the junction unmatched.

The J gene is TRBJ1-2, the V gene TRBV30; 8 nucleotides line up with TRBD1. Germline assignment: CDR1 GTSNPN and CDR2 SVGIG (reference sequence). V dropped 3 bases and J dropped 6; count of bases not matched to a gene: 12. This CDR3 comprises 15 residues. As DNA, the CDR3 is TGTGCCTGGAGCCAGGGGGCTCAAGTGCGGAATGGCTACACCTTC. It translates to CAWSQGAQVRNGYTF. Complete variable domain (other parts from reference TRBV30 and TRBJ1-2): SQTIHQWPATLVQPVGSPLSLECTVEGTSNPNLYWYRQAAGRGLQLLFYSVGIGQISSEVPQNLSASRPQDRQFILSSKKLLLSDSGFYLCAWSQGAQVRNGYTFGSGTRLTVV.

This clonotype appeared once. The V gene is TRBV4-3, the J gene TRBJ2-5; D possibly corresponds to TRBD2 (7 bases). Trimming took off 0 bases at V and 5 bases at J, with 13 bases between the two ends. The CDR3 has 15 residues. Germline V CDR1 and CDR2: LGHNA, YSLEER. CDR3 DNA: TGCGCCAGCAGCCAAGATCTGGGGGGGCGGGAGACCCAGTACTTC. Its protein product is CASSQDLGGRETQYF.

V gene TRBV5-1 combines with J gene TRBJ1-3; 8 nucleotides line up with TRBD1. Trimming removed 3 bases from V and 2 bases from J; junction bases left unmatched: 7. CDR3 size: 16 residues. Germline CDR1 reads SGHRS; CDR2 reads YFSETQ. CDR3 DNA sequence: TGCGCCAGCAGCTATACCGCGGGACAGGCTGGAAACACCATATATTTT. The encoded protein is CASSYTAGQAGNTIYF.

In its sample, this clonotype was seen once. The rearrangement uses TRBV9 and TRBJ2-2; D call uncertain. This CDR3 is 14 amino acids long. CDR1 and CDR2 (germline): SGDLS, YYNGEE. The V gene lost 0 bases and the J gene lost 5 bases, with 8 bases spanning the gap. The CDR3, as DNA: TGTGCCAGCAGCGTAGTTCCTGAAACCGGGGAGCTGTTTTTT. Translation: CASSVVPETGELFF. Full variable domain (outside the CDR3, taken from reference TRBV9 and TRBJ2-2): DSGVTQTPKHLITATGQRVTLRCSPRSGDLSVYWYQQSLDQGLQFLIQYYNGEERAKGNILERFSAQQFPDLHSELNLSSLELGDSALYFCASSVVPETGELFFGEGSRLTVL.

The chain has TRBV29-1 and TRBJ1-4; 7 nucleotides align to TRBD1. This CDR3 has 15 amino acids. Germline lookup yields CDR1 SQVTM and CDR2 ANQGSEA. V shed 3 bases and J 0 bases; nucleotides not matched to a gene: 4. CDR3 amino acids: CSVEDRPATNEKLFF. Written as DNA, the CDR3 is TGCAGCGTTGAGGACAGGCCTGCAACTAATGAAAAACTGTTTTTT. Full variable domain (remainder filled in from reference TRBV29-1 and TRBJ1-4): SAVISQKPSRDICQRGTSLTIQCQVDSQVTMMFWYRQQPGQSLTLIATANQGSEATYESGFVIDKFPISRPNLTFSTLTVSNMSPEDSSIYLCSVEDRPATNEKLFFGSGTQLSVL.

The CDR3 sequence is CASSLARGVFQPQHF. CDR3 DNA sequence: TGTGCCAGCAGTTTAGCGCGGGGGGTCTTTCAGCCCCAGCATTTT. The gene calls are TRBV12-3 or TRBV12-4 and TRBJ1-5; TRBD1 might be the D (5 bases). The V end was cut by 0 bases, the J end by 6 bases, with 12 bases between. The CDR3 is 15 amino acids.

This clonotype appeared a single time. V and J are TRBV10-3 and TRBJ1-2, with 7 nucleotides matching TRBD1. The V segment lost 6 bases and the J segment 4 bases; nucleotides outside the gene matches: 8. Germline loops: CDR1 ENHRY, CDR2 SYGVKD. This CDR3 contains 14 residues. The DNA of the CDR3 is TGTGCCATCAGCGCCCTTACAGGGGTCTATGGCTACACCTTC. It yields the protein CAISALTGVYGYTF.

The chain uses TRBV6-5 and TRBJ2-2, with 8 bases fitting TRBD2. Germline V gene sequence: CDR1 MNHEY, CDR2 SVGAGI. The V segment lost 4 bases and the J segment 5 bases; nucleotides outside the gene matches: 12. This CDR3 is built from 17 residues. Written as DNA, the CDR3 is TGTGCCAGCAGTTTGCCCCCACGGGGGGGCCTAACCGGGGAGCTGTTTTTT. Protein sequence: CASSLPPRGGLTGELFF.

V usage is TRBV20-1 and J usage is TRBJ2-1, with D perhaps TRBD2 (5 bases). CDR3 size: 14 residues. The germline CDR1 and CDR2 sequences are DFQATT and SNEGSKA (reference sequence). Deletions cut 3 bases from V and 10 bases from J, with 19 bases between. CDR3 residues: CSARWTGGRGEQFF. In DNA form, the CDR3 reads TGCAGTGCTAGGTGGACGGGCGGAAGAGGGGAGCAGTTCTTC.

The chain combines TRBV9 with TRBJ2-1, with 8 bases that match TRBD1. CDR1 is SGDLS and CDR2 is YYNGEE in the germline V gene. With V trimmed by 4 bases and J by 5 bases, 5 bases remained unmatched. This CDR3 spans 14 amino acids. The CDR3 coding sequence is TGTGCCAGCAGCCCCAGACAGGGGCACAATGAGCAGTTCTTC. It specifies CASSPRQGHNEQFF. Filled out from reference TRBV9 and TRBJ2-1, the complete variable domain reads DSGVTQTPKHLITATGQRVTLRCSPRSGDLSVYWYQQSLDQGLQFLIQYYNGEERAKGNILERFSAQQFPDLHSELNLSSLELGDSALYFCASSPRQGHNEQFFGPGTRLTVL.

The chain couples TRBV6-6 to TRBJ1-1; D gene ambiguous. Germline values: CDR1 MNHNY, CDR2 SVGAGI (reference sequence). The CDR3 is made up of 11 amino acids. V lost 5 bases and J lost 7, with 8 bases in between. Here the CDR3 DNA reads TGTGCCAGCAGTCCCTCCTATGAAGCTTTCTTT. Protein product: CASSPSYEAFF.